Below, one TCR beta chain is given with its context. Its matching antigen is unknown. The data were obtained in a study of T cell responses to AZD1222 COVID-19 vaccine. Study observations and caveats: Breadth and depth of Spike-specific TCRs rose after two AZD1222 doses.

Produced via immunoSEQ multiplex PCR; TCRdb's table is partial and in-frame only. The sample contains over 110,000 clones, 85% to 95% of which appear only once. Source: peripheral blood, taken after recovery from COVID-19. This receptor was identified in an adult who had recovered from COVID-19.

CDR3 nucleotides: TGCGCCAGCAGTCTCTCCGGGCCAGAGAAAGAGACCCAGTACTTC. Encoded protein: CASSLSGPEKETQYF. The rearrangement uses TRBV23-1 and TRBJ2-5; D not resolved. TRBV23-1 is annotated as an ORF whose role is uncertain. Trimming left V 4 bases short and J 3 bases short, with 15 bases between. CDR3 length: 15 amino acids.